These T cell receptor beta chains were read from a single sample in a study of T cells expressing NK-cell markers. TCRdb re-called the 5' RACE reads and shows each CDR3 protein once, DNA omitted. The specimen's table records some 460,000 distinct CDR3 sequences. The sequenced sample consisted of blood T cells: a sorted CD56 or NKG2C T cell subset, CD4+ or CD8+ T cells, or bulk PBMC T cells (not recorded which). The receptor set was obtained from a woman in her 50s in good health. CDR3s include the opening cysteine and the closing phenylalanine or tryptophan.

j_gene: TRBJ2-5
v_gene: TRBV19
CDR3aa: CASSTTAGLAGVQETQYF

j_gene: TRBJ1-5
v_gene: TRBV28
CDR3aa: CASRSGGEQPQHF

j_gene: TRBJ2-5
v_gene: TRBV12-5
CDR3aa: CASGYRLAASQETQYF

j_gene: TRBJ2-1
v_gene: TRBV3-1
CDR3aa: CASSQATVFEQFF

j_gene: TRBJ2-7
v_gene: TRBV19
CDR3aa: CASSPQGITSYEQYF

j_gene: TRBJ2-1
v_gene: TRBV24-1
CDR3aa: CAIGGGWGVVNEQFF

j_gene: TRBJ2-3
v_gene: TRBV3-1
CDR3aa: CASSTSRVHTQYF

j_gene: TRBJ1-4
v_gene: TRBV20-1
CDR3aa: CSAREDRYEKLFF

j_gene: TRBJ2-2
v_gene: TRBV5-1
CDR3aa: CASSSPPNSGELFF

j_gene: TRBJ1-1
v_gene: TRBV6-5
CDR3aa: CASTGRRNTEAFF

j_gene: TRBJ1-2
v_gene: TRBV10-3
CDR3aa: CATHQSSVANYGYTF

j_gene: TRBJ2-5
v_gene: TRBV20-1
CDR3aa: CSPDSTSGTETQYF

j_gene: TRBJ1-1
v_gene: TRBV5-1
CDR3aa: CASSLGMRGNTEAFF

j_gene: TRBJ2-1
v_gene: TRBV2
CDR3aa: CASGGWNEQFF

j_gene: TRBJ1-1
v_gene: TRBV27
CDR3aa: CASSSMTFGMNTEAFF

j_gene: TRBJ1-6
v_gene: TRBV5-1
CDR3aa: CASSLDWAGESPLHF

j_gene: TRBJ2-3
v_gene: TRBV6-6
CDR3aa: CASSSFGGGEAARYF

j_gene: TRBJ2-5
v_gene: TRBV12-3/TRBV12-4
CDR3aa: CASSALGQGGETQYF

j_gene: TRBJ2-5
v_gene: TRBV20-1
CDR3aa: CSAEQVLGETQYF

j_gene: TRBJ2-4
v_gene: TRBV20-1
CDR3aa: CSATDGAEAKNIQYF

j_gene: TRBJ1-6
v_gene: TRBV6-5
CDR3aa: CASGNQRNSPLHF

j_gene: TRBJ2-5
v_gene: TRBV18
CDR3aa: CASSLKMGAETQYF

j_gene: TRBJ2-5
v_gene: TRBV3-1
CDR3aa: CASSQGNTETQYF

j_gene: TRBJ1-1
v_gene: TRBV20-1
CDR3aa: CSASPGQVGTEAFF

j_gene: TRBJ2-6
v_gene: TRBV4-2
CDR3aa: CASSQDTGYSSGANVLTF

j_gene: TRBJ2-3
v_gene: TRBV19
CDR3aa: CASSINQGLTDTQYF

j_gene: TRBJ2-1
v_gene: TRBV12-3/TRBV12-4
CDR3aa: CASSFHGNIQRGSYNEQFF

j_gene: TRBJ2-7
v_gene: TRBV3-1
CDR3aa: CASSQGTGANEQYF

j_gene: TRBJ2-1
v_gene: TRBV2
CDR3aa: CASSVPSHSYNEQFF

j_gene: TRBJ1-2
v_gene: TRBV20-1
CDR3aa: CSAREWTGSEGYGYTF